The next 14 T cell receptor beta chains were all read from a single sample in a study of long-term antiretroviral therapy in people with HIV. Version v3.0 of the immunoSEQ assay was performed at survey level. Clones were sequenced by immunoSEQ multiplex PCR, and TCRdb holds only the in-frame ones, with some missing. The sample includes about 25,000 clones, roughly 86% seen only once; the top ten take about 8.7%. The sample was unsorted PBMCs, taken 1.8 years before starting antiretroviral therapy. All receptors come from a man between 50 and 59 years old with HIV.

The rearrangement uses TRBV27 and TRBJ2-7; possibly TRBD2 for D (6 bases). The ends were cut back, 6 bases at V and 5 bases at J, with 17 bases in the middle. Germline CDR1 and CDR2: MNHEY and SMNVEV (reference sequence). The CDR3 has 14 amino acids. The CDR3 region is CASSPTRLGHEQYF. In nucleotides, the CDR3 is TGTGCCAGCAGCCCGACTAGATTAGGGCACGAGCAGTACTTC.

The chain carries TRBV7-2 and TRBJ1-1; D is unresolved. Trimming pared 1 base from V and 6 bases from J, leaving 6 bases between. Germline CDR1 SGHTA, CDR2 FQGNSA. CDR3 size: 12 residues. The CDR3 protein is CASSLVYPEAFF. The CDR3, as DNA: TGTGCCAGCAGCTTAGTTTATCCTGAAGCTTTCTTT.

The chain combines TRBV6-5 with TRBJ1-5; D remains unclear. Trimming cost V 6 bases and J 1 base, with 7 bases left between them. CDR1 MNHEY and CDR2 SVGAGI come from the germline V gene. This CDR3 region has 13 residues. The CDR3 DNA reads TGTGCCAGCAGCCCCAGGAGCAATCAGCCCCAGCATTTT. Residues: CASSPRSNQPQHF.

V and J are TRBV7-3 and TRBJ2-7; 7 nucleotides agree with TRBD1. Germline lookup yields CDR1 SGHTA and CDR2 FQGTGA. The CDR3 runs to 15 residues. Losses at the gene ends were 4 bases for V and 0 bases for J; bases not matched to a gene: 6. For the CDR3, the DNA is TGTGCCAGCAGCTCGGACAGGATTAGCTCCTACGAGCAGTACTTC. Amino acids: CASSSDRISSYEQYF.

This clone was recorded only once. This chain connects TRBV27 to TRBJ1-5, with TRBD1 matching 7 bases. V shed 6 bases, J shed 6 bases, and the junction held 8 bases outside the gene matches. Germline V gene data show CDR1 as MNHEY and CDR2 as SMNVEV (reference sequence). The CDR3 loop spans 14 amino acids. CDR3 residues: CASSQDRVSQPQHF. As DNA, the CDR3 is TGTGCCAGCAGCCAAGACAGGGTTAGTCAGCCCCAGCATTTT.

V is TRBV11-2 and J is TRBJ2-7; either TRBD1 or TRBD2 may supply D (5 bases each). In germline, CDR1 is SGHAT, CDR2 FQNNGV. Between the trimmed V and J ends, which lost 3 bases and 3 bases, there was a span of 15 bases. This CDR3 is 15 amino acids long. The CDR3 loop is CASSFGGTGYYEQYF. The CDR3 coding sequence is TGTGCCAGCAGCTTCGGAGGTACAGGCTACTACGAGCAGTACTTC.

V gene TRBV20-1 combines with J gene TRBJ2-1, with D unresolved. This CDR3 contains 11 residues. CDR1 is DFQATT and CDR2 is SNEGSKA in the germline V gene (reference sequence). V lost 5 bases and J 7 bases, leaving 9 bases between the germline ends. CDR3 sequence reads: CSAGPLNEQFF. CDR3 bases: TGCAGTGCTGGTCCCTTGAATGAGCAGTTCTTC.

This sequence joins TRBV5-1 and TRBJ1-5, with D unresolved. The CDR3 runs to 15 residues. The ends were cut back, 0 bases at V and 6 bases at J, with 13 bases in the middle. Germline-derived CDR1 and CDR2 are SGHRS and YFSETQ. The CDR3 spells CASSLEPDPGQPQHF. For the CDR3, the DNA is TGCGCCAGCAGCTTGGAGCCAGATCCGGGTCAGCCCCAGCATTTT.

V gene TRBV7-2 combines with J gene TRBJ2-7, with 9 bases fitting TRBD1. The CDR3 spans 18 residues. The germline V gene has CDR1 SGHTA and CDR2 FQGNSA. Trimming at V came to 6 bases and at J to 1 base, leaving 16 bases not matched to a gene. The CDR3 is CASSVDRGRRGRSYEQYF. CDR3 in DNA: TGTGCCAGCAGTGTGGACAGGGGTAGAAGAGGGAGGTCCTACGAGCAGTACTTC.

The chain employs TRBV5-1 and TRBJ1-3, with 9 positions matching TRBD1. The germline CDR1 and CDR2 sequences are SGHRS and YFSETQ. With 0 bases clipped from V and 4 bases from J, the junction kept 8 bases outside the gene matches. The CDR3 is 17 amino acids. The CDR3: CASSLAPQGAAGNTIYF. The CDR3 bases are TGCGCCAGCAGCTTGGCCCCACAGGGGGCTGCAGGAAACACCATATATTTT.

The chain combines TRBV6-5 with TRBJ2-1; D unclear. Per the germline V gene, CDR1 is MNHEY and CDR2 is SVGAGI. V was trimmed by 6 bases and J by 6 bases, leaving 15 bases between them. CDR3 length: 14 residues. This CDR3 is CASRSPGQVNEQFF. DNA of the CDR3: TGTGCCAGCAGAAGTCCGGGTCAAGTCAATGAGCAGTTCTTC.

V and J are TRBV29-1 and TRBJ2-1, with TRBD2 matching 7 bases. The CDR3 is 14 residues long. Germline CDR1 and CDR2: SQVTM and ANQGSEA. V dropped 3 bases and J dropped 10; count of bases not matched to a gene: 12. This chain's CDR3 is CSVDWPSGYAEQFF. CDR3 coding DNA: TGCAGCGTTGACTGGCCTAGCGGATACGCGGAGCAGTTCTTC.

The rearrangement joins TRBV30 to TRBJ1-6; possible D gene TRBD1, 6 bases. The CDR3 length is 17 residues. With 5 bases removed from V and 9 bases from J, the gap between germline ends came to 26 bases. Germline V gives CDR1 GTSNPN, CDR2 SVGIG (reference sequence). The CDR3 coding sequence is TGTGCCTGGGTGGGGCCAAGTGGGGACACGGTAGCTTCACCCCTCCACTTT. Protein: CAWVGPSGDTVASPLHF. Complete variable domain (other parts from reference TRBV30 and TRBJ1-6): SQTIHQWPATLVQPVGSPLSLECTVEGTSNPNLYWYRQAAGRGLQLLFYSVGIGQISSEVPQNLSASRPQDRQFILSSKKLLLSDSGFYLCAWVGPSGDTVASPLHFGNGTRLTVT.

DNA for the CDR3: TGCGCCAGCAGCTTGCGACAGCTTAGCACAGATACGCAGTATTTT. This sequence encodes CASSLRQLSTDTQYF. This chain joins TRBV5-1 and TRBJ2-3; D may be TRBD1 (5 bases). This CDR3 has 15 residues. The V end was cut by 1 base, the J end by 0 bases, with 9 bases between. Germline loops: CDR1 SGHRS, CDR2 YFSETQ.